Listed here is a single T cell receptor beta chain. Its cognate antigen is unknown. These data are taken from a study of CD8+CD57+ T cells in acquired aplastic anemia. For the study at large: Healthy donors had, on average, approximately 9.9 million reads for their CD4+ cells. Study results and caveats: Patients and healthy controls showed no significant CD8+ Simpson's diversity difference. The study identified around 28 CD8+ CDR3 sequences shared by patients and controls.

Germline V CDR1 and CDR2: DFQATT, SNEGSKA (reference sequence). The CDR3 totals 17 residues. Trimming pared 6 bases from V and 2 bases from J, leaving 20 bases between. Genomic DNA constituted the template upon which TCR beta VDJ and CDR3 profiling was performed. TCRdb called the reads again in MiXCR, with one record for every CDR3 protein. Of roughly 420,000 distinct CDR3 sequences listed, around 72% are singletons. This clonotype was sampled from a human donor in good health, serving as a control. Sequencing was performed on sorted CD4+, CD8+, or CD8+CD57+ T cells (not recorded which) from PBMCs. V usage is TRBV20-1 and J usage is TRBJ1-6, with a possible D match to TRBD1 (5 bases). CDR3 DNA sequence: TGCAGTGCCCTAACCCGGTCAGGGAGCCCCTATAATTCACCCCTCCACTTT. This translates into CSALTRSGSPYNSPLHF.